One sample yielded the 3 T cell receptor beta chains listed below, sequenced in a study of regulatory T cells in long-lasting Graves disease. Building of the TCR beta libraries involved iRepertoire HTBI primers and Arm-PCR of CDR3 regions. TCRdb re-called the multiplex PCR reads with MiXCR, one entry per CDR3 protein. The sample has some 250,000 distinct CDR3 sequences, about 20% seen once; the top ten hold approximately 14%. Time point of the sample: newly diagnosed GD, antithyroid drugs for less than 3 months. Generation of the TCR library employed RNA extracted from PBMCs. This same sample was also part of a study on T cells in Graves' hyperthyroidism and ophthalmopathy.

The sample in question was peripheral blood mononuclear cells (PBMCs), obtained at new diagnosis, from a patient treated with antithyroid drugs. These receptors were taken from a woman aged 25 to 39 with Graves disease.

This clonotype was observed a handful of times. This chain links TRBV19 with TRBJ2-3; D is perhaps TRBD1 or TRBD2 (5 bases each). Germline V gives CDR1 LNHDA, CDR2 SQIVND (reference sequence). CDR3 length equals 18 residues. V lost 0 bases and J 4 bases, leaving 20 bases between the germline ends. The CDR3 reads CASSIDREPGRFADTQYF. The CDR3 bases are TGTGCCAGTAGTATAGATCGGGAACCGGGACGTTTCGCAGATACGCAGTATTTT. Full variable domain (remainder filled in from reference TRBV19 and TRBJ2-3): DGGITQSPKYLFRKEGQNVTLSCEQNLNHDAMYWYRQDPGQGLRLIYYSQIVNDFQKGDIAEGYSVSREKKESFPLTVTSAQKNPTAFYLCASSIDREPGRFADTQYFGPGTRLTVL.

This clonotype was counted at least ten times. The chain links TRBV6-1 to TRBJ2-3; D is ambiguous. This CDR3 is 14 amino acids long. Germline lookup yields CDR1 MNHNS and CDR2 SASEGT. Deletions cut 4 bases from V and 0 bases from J, with 8 bases between. The CDR3 loop is CASSAGVSTDTQYF. CDR3 DNA: TGTGCCAGCAGTGCTGGGGTTAGCACAGATACGCAGTATTTT.

This clonotype was counted between two and nine times. This chain uses TRBV19 with TRBJ1-5, with D tentatively TRBD1 (6 bases). With 4 bases removed from V and 3 bases from J, the gap between germline ends came to 19 bases. Per the germline V gene, CDR1 is LNHDA and CDR2 is SQIVND (reference sequence). This CDR3 is 17 amino acids long. CDR3 loop: CASSSRGAGITNQPQHF. CDR3 DNA: TGTGCCAGTAGTAGTCGGGGGGCTGGTATAACCAATCAGCCCCAGCATTTT.